This T cell receptor beta chain was identified in a study of shared clonotypes between healthy human individuals. As for the study in general: Per donor, three plates held CD4 naive cells, three held CD4 memory, two held CD8 naive and one held CD8 memory.

The length of the CDR3 is 16 residues. The ends were cut back, 3 bases at V and 7 bases at J, with 18 bases in the middle. Germline CDR1 SGHTA, CDR2 FQGTGA. TCRdb keeps only in-frame clones here, not all; method: immunoSEQ multiplex PCR. The sample contains approximately 2.5 million clones, under 95% of which appear only once. The chain couples TRBV7-3 to TRBJ2-2; possible D gene TRBD1, 6 bases. The source material was naive CD4+ T cells from PBMCs. Sample subset: CD45RA+ positively selected. The clonotype originates from a man younger than 30 in good health. Some clones in this sample may be carry-over from other donors' samples. The CDR3 reads CASSFTGSRVGGELFF. The DNA for the CDR3 is TGTGCCAGCAGCTTTACAGGGTCCCGTGTTGGCGGGGAGCTGTTTTTT.